A single sample is the source of the 16 T cell receptor beta chains below, sequenced in a study of control samples from healthy donors and cancer patients (dated by TCRdb to 2018 to 2021). Library creation used the immunoSEQ multiplex PCR assay. Entries here come from immuneACCESS through TCRdb and include only in-frame sequences with V and J called. Some clones fail to appear in such tables; in the studies checked, an unresolved V gene covers under half of the shortfall, and the cause of the remainder is unknown. Across this sample there are about 72,000 clones, with approximately 92% seen only once. Of the sample, almost 6% falls within the top ten clones. Material: blood. These receptors were taken from a woman aged 55-70 years in good health.

The chain links TRBV5-3 to TRBJ2-3, with D hard to call. TRBV5-3 is identified as an open reading frame with a role that is uncertain. Trimming took 8 bases from V and 3 from J, leaving 4 bases between them. The CDR3 runs 10 residues. The CDR3 here is CASKTDTQYF. In DNA form, the CDR3 reads TGTGCCAGCAAGACAGATACGCAGTATTTT.

This clone was detected only a few times. This chain connects TRBV5-6 to TRBJ2-5, with 10 bases lining up with TRBD2. Germline CDR1 reads SGHDT; CDR2 reads YYEEEE. The junction had 11 bases not matched to a gene; V was cut back by 4 bases and J by 5 bases. The CDR3 is made up of 16 amino acids. The CDR3 DNA sequence: TGTGCCAGCAGCGCTGGGACTAGCGTGTCGGGGGAGACCCAGTACTTC. Its translation is CASSAGTSVSGETQYF.

The V gene is TRBV2, the J gene TRBJ1-4; D perhaps matches TRBD1 (5 bases). V was cut by 2 bases and J by 3 bases, with 10 bases left in between. The germline V gene has CDR1 SNHLY and CDR2 FYNNEI. The CDR3 has 15 amino acids. In nucleotides, the CDR3 is TGTGCCAGCAGTGAATGGGGCGGACCTAATGAAAAACTGTTTTTT. It translates to CASSEWGGPNEKLFF.

This clone was seen once. The rearrangement uses TRBV2 and TRBJ1-1, with D maybe TRBD1 (5 bases). V gave up 6 bases and J gave up 0 bases, with 11 bases separating them. The CDR3 has 14 amino acids. Germline-derived CDR1 and CDR2 are SNHLY and FYNNEI. The CDR3 nucleotides are TGTGCCAGCAGCTGGGGACTGATGAACACTGAAGCTTTCTTT. This translates into CASSWGLMNTEAFF.

The rearrangement joins TRBV20-1 to TRBJ1-2; D is unclear. Per germline, CDR1 DFQATT and CDR2 SNEGSKA (reference sequence). The CDR3 extends over 15 amino acids. The germline V and J ends were trimmed by 3 bases and 1 base, with 15 bases remaining between them. CDR3 coding DNA: TGCAGTGCTAGTGGCAGTTTTGAGGATAACTATGGCTACACCTTC. It specifies CSASGSFEDNYGYTF.

DNA for the CDR3: TGTGCCAGTAGTGACACAGGGGACGAGCAGTACTTC. This gives the protein CASSDTGDEQYF. The genes are TRBV19 and TRBJ2-7; 7 nucleotides align to TRBD1. Germline values: CDR1 LNHDA, CDR2 SQIVND (reference sequence). Trimming at V came to 5 bases and at J to 5 bases, leaving 3 bases not matched to a gene. The CDR3 consists of 12 residues.

This chain connects TRBV4-1 to TRBJ1-6, with 7 bases that match TRBD1. V gave up 6 bases and J gave up 7 bases; unmatched junction bases: 6. The germline V gene has CDR1 MGHRA and CDR2 YSYEKL. This CDR3 is 14 amino acids long. The CDR3 reads CASRRGTANSPLHF. CDR3 in DNA: TGCGCCAGCAGGAGAGGGACAGCGAATTCACCCCTCCACTTT.

V gene TRBV4-2 combines with J gene TRBJ1-4; D is perhaps TRBD1 (5 bases). Germline lookup yields CDR1 LGHNA and CDR2 YNFKEQ. V dropped 4 bases and J dropped 5 bases, with 14 bases sitting between them. The CDR3 loop spans 15 amino acids. The DNA for the CDR3 is TGTGCCAGCAGCCGTCCCCAGGGATCGAATGAAAAACTGTTTTTT. Translation: CASSRPQGSNEKLFF.

The chain uses TRBV4-1 and TRBJ1-4; no clear D. V was clipped by 1 base and J by 14 bases, with 14 bases between them. Germline V lookup: CDR1 MGHRA, CDR2 YSYEKL. This CDR3 comprises 13 residues. The CDR3 DNA is TGCGCCAGCAGCCAAGCCGCGTGGAAGGGTCTGTTTTTT. This encodes CASSQAAWKGLFF.

This clone was recorded once. This chain joins TRBV5-1 and TRBJ1-5; TRBD1 matches at 10 bases. The CDR3 spans 18 residues. V gave up 4 bases and J gave up 3 bases; unmatched junction bases: 13. Germline V gene lookup returns CDR1 SGHRS and CDR2 YFSETQ. The CDR3 protein is CASSPAFRDRGTNQPQHF. The CDR3 coding sequence is TGCGCCAGCAGCCCCGCCTTTCGGGACAGGGGAACCAATCAGCCCCAGCATTTT.

J is TRBJ2-5 and V is TRBV7-9; no clear D gene. In germline, CDR1 is SEHNR, CDR2 FQNEAQ (reference sequence). The CDR3 loop spans 16 amino acids. V was trimmed by 0 bases and J by 5 bases, leaving 16 bases between them. The CDR3 sequence: CASSLAISGMGETQYF. Here the CDR3 DNA reads TGTGCCAGCAGCTTAGCGATTTCTGGAATGGGCGAGACCCAGTACTTC.

This clone has a single count. This chain uses TRBV11-3 with TRBJ2-5; no definite D call. Germline V lookup: CDR1 SGHNT, CDR2 YENEEA. Trimming cost V 1 base and J 2 bases, with 11 bases left between them. The CDR3 has 15 residues. DNA for the CDR3: TGTGCCAGCAGCTTAGGAGCAGTACAGCAAGAGACCCAGTACTTC. Translating it yields CASSLGAVQQETQYF.

This chain uses TRBV15 with TRBJ2-7; D is possibly TRBD1 or TRBD2 (5 bases each). Trimming removed 1 base at V and 0 bases at J, with 10 bases between. The CDR3 length is 15 residues. Germline assignment: CDR1 LNHNV and CDR2 YYDKDF (reference sequence). CDR3 nucleotides: TGTGCCACCAGCAGAGGGGGCGGGTCCTCCTACGAGCAGTACTTC. This translates into CATSRGGGSSYEQYF. Combining the CDR3 with reference TRBV15 and TRBJ2-7 gives the whole variable domain DAMVIQNPRYQVTQFGKPVTLSCSQTLNHNVMYWYQQKSSQAPKLLFHYYDKDFNNEADTPDNFQSRRPNTSFCFLDIRSPGLGDTAMYLCATSRGGGSSYEQYFGPGTRLTVT.

This rearrangement joins TRBV11-3 to TRBJ1-3; 8 positions agree with TRBD1. Unmatched junction bases numbered 10, after V lost 6 bases and J lost 6 bases. The germline V gene encodes CDR1 SGHNT and CDR2 YENEEA. The length of the CDR3 is 15 residues. CDR3 bases: TGTGCCAGCAGTGCAGGGGGCTTGCAGGAAAACACCATATATTTT. Its translation is CASSAGGLQENTIYF.

The chain uses TRBV20-1 and TRBJ1-1; no clear D gene. V was cut by 3 bases and J by 1 base, with 9 bases left in between. The CDR3 spans 13 residues. Germline V gene sequence: CDR1 DFQATT, CDR2 SNEGSKA (reference sequence). CDR3 region: CSASFPSNTEAFF. CDR3 coding DNA: TGCAGTGCTAGTTTCCCTTCGAACACTGAAGCTTTCTTT.

The rearrangement uses TRBV27 and TRBJ1-2; 7 bases match TRBD1. The ends lost 0 bases at V and 4 bases at J; junction bases unmatched: 5. The CDR3 contains 15 residues. Germline lookup yields CDR1 MNHEY and CDR2 SMNVEV (reference sequence). The CDR3 coding sequence is TGTGCCAGCAGTTTATCGGCGGCAGGGGGCTATGGCTACACCTTC. Its protein product is CASSLSAAGGYGYTF.